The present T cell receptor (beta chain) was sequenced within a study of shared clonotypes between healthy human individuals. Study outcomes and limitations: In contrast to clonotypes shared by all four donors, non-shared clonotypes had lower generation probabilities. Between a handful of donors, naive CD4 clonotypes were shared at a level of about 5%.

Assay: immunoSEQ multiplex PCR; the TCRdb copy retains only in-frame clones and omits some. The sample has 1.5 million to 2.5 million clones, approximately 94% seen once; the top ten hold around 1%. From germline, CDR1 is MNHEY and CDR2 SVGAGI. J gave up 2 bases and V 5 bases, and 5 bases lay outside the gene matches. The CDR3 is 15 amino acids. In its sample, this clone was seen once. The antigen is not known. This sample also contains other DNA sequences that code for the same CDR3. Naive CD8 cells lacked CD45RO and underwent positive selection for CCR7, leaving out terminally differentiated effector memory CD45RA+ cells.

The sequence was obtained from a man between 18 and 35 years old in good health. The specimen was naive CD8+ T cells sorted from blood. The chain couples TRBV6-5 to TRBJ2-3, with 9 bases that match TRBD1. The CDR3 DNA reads TGTGCCAGCAGTCCGGGACAGGGTTACACAGATACGCAGTATTTT. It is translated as CASSPGQGYTDTQYF.